The following is a T cell receptor beta chain sequence with its context. What this receptor recognizes is not known. Base qualities are not provided; no much larger clone lies one nucleotide away. Interpreted using the paper, the treatment or condition label stands for: oral pan-JAK inhibitor, 5-10 mg twice daily. From alopecia areata patients, peripheral blood was collected along with lesional scalp punch biopsies. PBMCs were isolated by density centrifugation and stained for CD3, CD4 and CD8, after which CD4+ and CD8+ T cells were sorted on a FACSAria. The library was produced with the immunoSEQ multiplex PCR assay. RNA was extracted from all samples and reverse transcribed into cDNA, which served as template for TCR sequencing. SuperScript III was used to make first-strand cDNA, primed with a 2:1 mix of oligo-dT and random hexamers. A synthetic immune receptor repertoire was used to gauge amplification bias, and whatever bias remained was removed computationally. In the source study's methods: Raw reads were preprocessed to remove errors, and CDR3 was defined according to IMGT conventions as the region from the conserved cysteine to phenylalanine. Clonality was computed by normalizing Shannon entropy by log2 of the number of productive unique TCRs and subtracting the result from 1. Whether scalp clones were CD4 or CD8 was inferred by matching scalp TCRbeta sequences against CD4 and CD8 repertoires sorted from blood. In its TCRdb copy, this immuneACCESS table keeps in-frame sequences only and misses some clones. Where compared with another copy, unresolved V genes explain less than half of these, and the others have no known cause. V, J and clone size were drawn from that table, and D and trimming were deduced from the DNA. This sample holds 150,000 to 200,000 clones; 50% to 70% were observed only once. Approximately 1.3% of the sample goes to the ten largest clones.

This entry comes from a study of CD8+ T cells in alopecia areata listed by TCRdb under 2018. Regarding the research as a whole: Treated patients were enrolled in an open-label pilot trial of oral tofacitinib, 5 to 10 mg twice daily, for moderate-to-severe alopecia areata. Tofacitinib was given for 6 to 18 months, followed by 6 months of follow-up off drug to assess delayed response and recurrence. Disease severity in treated patients was measured with the SALT score, which quantifies the percentage of affected scalp surface area. To study T cell clonal expansion in alopecia areata, the researchers applied high-throughput TCRbeta sequencing to both the C3H/HeJ mouse model and human patients. On the human side, TCRbeta sequencing was run on scalp tissue and on sorted CD4+ and CD8+ peripheral blood T cells from healthy controls and from alopecia areata patients with either patchy or totalis/universalis disease. Biopsies were taken from tofacitinib-treated patients at baseline and at 4 and 24 weeks of treatment, and a later scalp biopsy was taken in several of the tofacitinib-treated patients. Clonality in the scalp was compared among normal scalp (n=4), patchy alopecia areata scalp (n=8), and alopecia totalis/universalis scalp (n=8). RNA was extracted with the PAXgene miRNA kit for fixed scalp, the miRNeasy kit for PBMCs, and the RNeasy kit for mouse skin. immunoSEQ multiplex PCR using 35 Vbeta forward primers and 13 Jbeta reverse primers was used to amplify TCRbeta CDR3 regions.

What the study reported, not specific to this receptor: Higher clonality and more expanded CD8+ clones were observed in lesional scalp than in normal scalp, particularly in alopecia totalis/universalis, a finding suggestive of antigenic drive. TCR sequences shared between patients were less clear than in mice, possibly partly because of HLA diversity in the patient population. Unlike mouse skin, where gammadelta T cells dominate, normal human skin contains resident alphabeta T cells that get sequenced too, which complicates analysis of the scalp TCR repertoire. During tofacitinib treatment, many expanded lesional clones remained in scalp and blood, and this persistence may partly explain relapse after treatment is stopped. Tofacitinib significantly lowered scalp clonality and the number of expanded CD8+ clones among the top 100 scalp clones. Because the treated cohort was small and had only one nonresponder, larger studies are needed to examine links between baseline CD8+ expansion and response.

Counted from cysteine to phenylalanine, this CDR3 has 12 amino acids. Of all the DNA, just the CDR3 is kept, 36 bases in frame from base 1. V gives up 4 bases and J gives up 8 bases, and the segment between their germline ends measures 9 bases. CDR1 and CDR2, per the germline V gene (reference sequence), are GTSNPN and SVGIG. The sequence joins TRBV30 to TRBJ1-6; the D gene identity is not certain. This sample comprised CD4+ T cells sorted from blood, obtained at approximately week 49, from a patient treated with tofacitinib. This clonotype was obtained from a human donor with alopecia areata. The CDR3 amino acid sequence is: CAWTRAHSPLHF. The base sequence is TGTGCCTGGACGAGGGCGCATTCACCCCTCCACTTT.